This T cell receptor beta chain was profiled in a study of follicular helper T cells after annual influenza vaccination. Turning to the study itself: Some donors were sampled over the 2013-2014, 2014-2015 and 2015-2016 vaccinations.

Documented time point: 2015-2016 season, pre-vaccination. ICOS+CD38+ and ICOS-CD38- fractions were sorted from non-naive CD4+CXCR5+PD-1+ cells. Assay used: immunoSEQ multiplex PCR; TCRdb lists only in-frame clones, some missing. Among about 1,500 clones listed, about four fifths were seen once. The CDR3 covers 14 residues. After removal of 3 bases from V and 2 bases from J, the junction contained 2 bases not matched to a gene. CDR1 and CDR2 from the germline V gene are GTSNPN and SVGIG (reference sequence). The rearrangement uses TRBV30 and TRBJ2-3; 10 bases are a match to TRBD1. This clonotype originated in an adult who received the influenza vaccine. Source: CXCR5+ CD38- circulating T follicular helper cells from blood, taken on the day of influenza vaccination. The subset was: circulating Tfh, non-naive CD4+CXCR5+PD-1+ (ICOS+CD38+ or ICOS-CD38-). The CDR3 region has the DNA TGTGCCTGGAGGACAGGGGGCTTCACAGATACGCAGTATTTT. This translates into CAWRTGGFTDTQYF.